Following are 7 T cell receptor beta chains from one sample sequenced in a study of OX40 agonist ivuxolimab in advanced cancers. Profiled with immunoSEQ multiplex PCR; TCRdb holds only in-frame clones, not every one. This table has around 65,000 clones, around 89% appearing once. The material was CD4+ or CD8+ T cells sorted from blood, obtained in a trial of the OX40 agonist ivuxolimab. The receptors were sampled from an adult with an advanced solid tumor such as melanoma, head and neck, liver or kidney cancer.

The chain joins TRBV7-2 to TRBJ1-3; perhaps TRBD1 as D (6 bases). From germline, CDR1 is SGHTA and CDR2 FQGNSA. V shed 4 bases and J shed 5 bases, with 12 bases lying between them. The CDR3 loop spans 14 amino acids. CDR3 in DNA: TGTGCCAGCAGCTCCGGGACAACTAGAAACACCATATATTTT. It translates to CASSSGTTRNTIYF. Based on the CDR3 plus reference TRBV7-2 and TRBJ1-3, the full variable domain is GAGVSQSPSNKVTEKGKDVELRCDPISGHTALYWYRQSLGQGLEFLIYFQGNSAPDKSGLPSDRFSAERTGGSVSTLTIQRTQQEDSAVYLCASSSGTTRNTIYFGEGSWLTVV.

This clone occurred once. CDR3 in DNA: TGTGCCAGTAGTACAATAAAAGGGCACGGGGAGCTGTTTTTT. Amino acid sequence: CASSTIKGHGELFF. The chain uses TRBV19 and TRBJ2-2; D not certain. The CDR3 contains 14 residues. V shed 4 bases and J shed 7 bases, with 13 bases lying between them. Germline CDR1 and CDR2: LNHDA and SQIVND (reference sequence).

J is TRBJ1-2 and V is TRBV11-3, with D maybe TRBD1 (6 bases). Germline V lookup: CDR1 SGHNT, CDR2 YENEEA. Trimming removed 5 bases from V and 4 bases from J, with 20 bases in between. The CDR3 is 16 residues long. In DNA form, the CDR3 reads TGTGCCAGCAGCCCAGGGGCGTGGGACGGGGGCTATGGCTACACCTTC. Translated, it gives CASSPGAWDGGYGYTF.

V gene TRBV4-1 combines with J gene TRBJ2-1, with D perhaps TRBD1 (5 bases). The V gene lost 3 bases and the J gene lost 4 bases, with 16 bases spanning the gap. Per germline, CDR1 MGHRA and CDR2 YSYEKL. The CDR3 length is 16 residues. The CDR3 protein is CASSQALTVSYNEQFF. Here the CDR3 DNA reads TGCGCCAGCAGCCAGGCTCTGACAGTCTCTTACAATGAGCAGTTCTTC.

V usage is TRBV28 and J usage is TRBJ2-7; D call uncertain. Germline V gene sequence: CDR1 MDHEN, CDR2 SYDVKM. V lost 4 bases, J lost 2 bases, and 9 bases lay in between. CDR3 length: 13 residues. The CDR3 DNA sequence: TGTGCCAGCAGTTCCGGCCCCCCCTACGAGCAGTACTTC. Residues: CASSSGPPYEQYF.

The chain has TRBV7-2 and TRBJ2-5; perhaps TRBD2 as D (5 bases). Trimming left V 3 bases short and J 5 bases short, with 13 bases between. CDR3 length: 14 amino acids. CDR1 and CDR2 from the germline V gene are SGHTA and FQGNSA. CDR3 sequence (DNA): TGTGCCAGCAGCTTCTTGGGCCGAGGGGAGACCCAGTACTTC. Its translation: CASSFLGRGETQYF.

This sequence joins TRBV28 and TRBJ2-3; 7 bases align to TRBD2. The germline V gene has CDR1 MDHEN and CDR2 SYDVKM. CDR3 size: 15 residues. V lost 5 bases, J lost 4 bases, and 9 bases stayed unmatched. CDR3 region: CASSTRAGVADTQYF. DNA for the CDR3: TGTGCCAGCAGTACCAGGGCGGGAGTAGCAGATACGCAGTATTTT.